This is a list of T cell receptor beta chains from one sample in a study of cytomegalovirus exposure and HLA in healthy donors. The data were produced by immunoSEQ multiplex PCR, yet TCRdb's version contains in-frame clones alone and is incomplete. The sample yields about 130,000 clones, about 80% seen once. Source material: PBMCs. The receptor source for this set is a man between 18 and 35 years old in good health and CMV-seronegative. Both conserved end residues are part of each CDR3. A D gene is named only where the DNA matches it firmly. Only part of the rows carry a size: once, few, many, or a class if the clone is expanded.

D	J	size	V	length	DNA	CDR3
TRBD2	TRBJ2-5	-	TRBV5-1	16	TGCGCCAGCAGCTTGGGTCCTGGCGGGAGGCAAGAGACCCAGTACTTC	CASSLGPGGRQETQYF
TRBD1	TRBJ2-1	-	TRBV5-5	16	TGTGCCAGCAGCTTGGGGGACAGGGGGCTCATCAATGAGCAGTTCTTC	CASSLGDRGLINEQFF
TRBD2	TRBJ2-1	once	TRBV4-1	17	TGCGCCAGCAGCCAAGTTACGGGACTAGCGAGTTACAATGAGCAGTTCTTC	CASSQVTGLASYNEQFF
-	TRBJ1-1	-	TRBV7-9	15	TGTGCCAGCAGCTTCAGACAGCTGCTCAACACTGAAGCTTTCTTT	CASSFRQLLNTEAFF
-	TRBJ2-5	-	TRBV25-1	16	TGTGCCAGCAGTGATGGCAGGGGCACCGGTAAAGAGACCCAGTACTTC	CASSDGRGTGKETQYF
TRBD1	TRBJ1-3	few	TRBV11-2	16	TGTGCCAGCGCGACAGGGGGTTTAGGGTCTGGAAACACCATATATTTT	CASATGGLGSGNTIYF
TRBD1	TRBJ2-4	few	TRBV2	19	TGTGCCAGCAGTGAGCCGGGACAGGGGGTGTTCTTAGCCAAAAACATTCAGTACTTC	CASSEPGQGVFLAKNIQYF
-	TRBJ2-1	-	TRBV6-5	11	TGTGCCAGCAGTTGGGGGCGGGAGCAGTTCTTC	CASSWGREQFF
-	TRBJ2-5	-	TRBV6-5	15	TGTGCCAGCAGTTACTCGATGGACTCTGCAGAGACCCAGTACTTC	CASSYSMDSAETQYF
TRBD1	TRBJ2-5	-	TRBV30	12	TGTGCCCTGGACAGGGGGCATGAGACCCAGTACTTC	CALDRGHETQYF
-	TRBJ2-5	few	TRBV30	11	TGTGCCTGGACCACAGGGGAGACCCAGTACTTC	CAWTTGETQYF
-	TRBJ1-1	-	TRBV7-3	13	TGTGCCAGCAGCGACACAGTGAACACTGAAGCTTTCTTT	CASSDTVNTEAFF
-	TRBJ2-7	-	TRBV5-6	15	TGTGCCAGCAGCCAAAGGAGGGGTTCCGCCTACGAGCAGTACTTC	CASSQRRGSAYEQYF
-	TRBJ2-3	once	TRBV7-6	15	TGTGCCAGCAGCTTAGTCGGGGTGAGCACAGATACGCAGTATTTT	CASSLVGVSTDTQYF
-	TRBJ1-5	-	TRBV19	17	TGTGCCAGTAGTACCGACGGGAATGCGGGCCCAGCTCAGCCCCAGCATTTT	CASSTDGNAGPAQPQHF
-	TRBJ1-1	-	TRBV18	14	TGTGCCAGCTCACCGAGGGTCGGGAACACTGAAGCTTTCTTT	CASSPRVGNTEAFF
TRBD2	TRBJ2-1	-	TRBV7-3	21	TGTGCCAGCAGCCATTCCCCACCCCGGGGACTAGCGGGAGGCATCTACAATGAGCAGTTCTTC	CASSHSPPRGLAGGIYNEQFF
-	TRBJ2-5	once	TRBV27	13	TGTGCCAGCATAAGAACAGACCAAGAGACCCAGTACTTC	CASIRTDQETQYF
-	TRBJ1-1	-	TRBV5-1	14	TGCGCCAGCAGCGGAGGACAGATGAACACTGAAGCTTTCTTT	CASSGGQMNTEAFF
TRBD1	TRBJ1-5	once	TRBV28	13	TGTGCAATTGCCAGGACAGGGGGACAGCCCCAGCATTTT	CAIARTGGQPQHF
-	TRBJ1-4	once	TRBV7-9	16	TGTTCCAGCAGCCTAGGGGTAGCGGGGGCTAATGAAAAACTGTTTTTT	CSSSLGVAGANEKLFF
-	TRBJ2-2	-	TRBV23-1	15	TGCGCCAGCAGTCAATCATATTGGGGGGTAGGGGAGCTGTTTTTT	CASSQSYWGVGELFF
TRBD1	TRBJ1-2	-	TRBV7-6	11	TGTGCCAGCAGCTTTGACAGGGCTAACACCTTC	CASSFDRANTF
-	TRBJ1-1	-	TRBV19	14	TGTGCCAGTAGTCTTACCGGTTTGAACACTGAAGCTTTCTTT	CASSLTGLNTEAFF
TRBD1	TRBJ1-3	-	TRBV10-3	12	TGTGCCATCAGTAACTCCCGGACAGGCTTGTATTTT	CAISNSRTGLYF
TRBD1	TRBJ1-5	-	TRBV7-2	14	TGTGCCAGCAGCTTCGACAGGGGTCGTCAGCCCCAGCATTTT	CASSFDRGRQPQHF
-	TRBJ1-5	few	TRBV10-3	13	TGTGCCATCAGAGGGGGGGAGGGAAAGCCCCAGCATTTT	CAIRGGEGKPQHF
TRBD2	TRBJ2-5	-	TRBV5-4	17	TGTGCCAGCAGCATTTTAACGGGAGGGGGGTACCAAGAGACCCAGTACTTC	CASSILTGGGYQETQYF
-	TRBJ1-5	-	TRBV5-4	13	TGTGCCAGCAGCTCAGCGGGCAATCAGCCCCAGCATTTT	CASSSAGNQPQHF
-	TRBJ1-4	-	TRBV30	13	TGTGCCTGGAGTATAACTACTAATGAAAAACTGTTTTTT	CAWSITTNEKLFF
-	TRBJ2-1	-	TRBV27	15	TGTGCCAGCAGTTTATCAGGTTGGGGCGAAAATGAGCAGTTCTTC	CASSLSGWGENEQFF
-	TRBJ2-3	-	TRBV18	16	TGTGCCAGCTCACCACGGTCTGGACAGAACACAGATACGCAGTATTTT	CASSPRSGQNTDTQYF
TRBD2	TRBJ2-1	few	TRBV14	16	TGTGCCAGCAGCCAAGTATCGGGGGGGTGGTACAATGAGCAGTTCTTC	CASSQVSGGWYNEQFF
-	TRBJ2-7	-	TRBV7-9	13	TGTGCCAGCAGCTTACCAGGTACCTACGAGCAGTACTTC	CASSLPGTYEQYF
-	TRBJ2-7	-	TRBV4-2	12	TGTGCCAGCAGCCAGGGGAGGAGGGGTTGGTCCTTC	CASSQGRRGWSF
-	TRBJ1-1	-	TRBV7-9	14	TGTGCCAGCAGCTTAGCAGGGGTGAACACTGAAGCTTTCTTT	CASSLAGVNTEAFF
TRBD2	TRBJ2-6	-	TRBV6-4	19	TGTGCCAGCAGTGACTCGATAGTAGCGGGGGGCTCTGGGGCCAACGTCCTGACTTTC	CASSDSIVAGGSGANVLTF
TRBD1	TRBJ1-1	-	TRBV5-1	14	TGCGCCAGCAGCCCCGACAGGGGGCCCACTGAAGCTTTCTTT	CASSPDRGPTEAFF
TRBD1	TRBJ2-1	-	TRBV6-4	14	TGTGCCAGCGCAATTGGGGACAGGTACAATGAGCAGTTCTTC	CASAIGDRYNEQFF
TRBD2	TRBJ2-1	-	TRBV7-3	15	TGTGCCAGCAGCTTAATGCTAGCGGCATACAATGAGCAGTTCTTC	CASSLMLAAYNEQFF
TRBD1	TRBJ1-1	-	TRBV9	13	TGTGCCAGCAGCGTGGGTGACAGGGAGAAGGCTTTCTTT	CASSVGDREKAFF
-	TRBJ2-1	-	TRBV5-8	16	TGTGCCAGCAGCTTGGGGGGCGCTACCCCCTACAATGAGCAGTTCTTC	CASSLGGATPYNEQFF
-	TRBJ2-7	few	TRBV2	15	TGTGCCACTCCGAAAGGGACTCCCAGCTCCTACGAGCAGTACTTC	CATPKGTPSSYEQYF
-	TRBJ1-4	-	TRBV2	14	TGTGCCAGCAAGTCGACAGGCTATAATGAAAAACTGTTTTTT	CASKSTGYNEKLFF
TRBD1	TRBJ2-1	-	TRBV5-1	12	TGCGCCAGCAGCTCGGACAGGACTGAGCAGTTCTTC	CASSSDRTEQFF
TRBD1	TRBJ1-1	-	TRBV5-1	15	TGCGCCAGCAGCGACGGACAGGGAATGAACACTGAAGCTTTCTTT	CASSDGQGMNTEAFF
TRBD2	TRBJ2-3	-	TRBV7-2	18	TGTGCCAGCAGCTTCGCAATAAATCCTAGCGGGAGGTCAGATACGCAGTATTTT	CASSFAINPSGRSDTQYF
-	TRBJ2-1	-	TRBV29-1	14	TGCAGCGTTTGGGGCCGAGACAGATACAATGAGCAGTTCTTC	CSVWGRDRYNEQFF
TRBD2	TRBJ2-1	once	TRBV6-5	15	TGTGCCAGCAGTCGGGGACTAGCGGGAGTTGGTGAGCAGTTCTTC	CASSRGLAGVGEQFF
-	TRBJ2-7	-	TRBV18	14	TGTGCCAGCTCTCCCGGGACTCCCAACTACGAGCAGTACTTC	CASSPGTPNYEQYF
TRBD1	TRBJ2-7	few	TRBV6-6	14	TGTGCCAGCAGTTTCCTACAGGGGGCAGGCGAGCAGTACTTC	CASSFLQGAGEQYF
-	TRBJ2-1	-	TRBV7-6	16	TGTGCCAGCAGCTTAGGGACGGGACACCAGTACAATGAGCAGTTCTTC	CASSLGTGHQYNEQFF
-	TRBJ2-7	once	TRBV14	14	TGTGCCAGCAGCCAATTGGGGAGCTCCTACGAGCAGTACTTC	CASSQLGSSYEQYF
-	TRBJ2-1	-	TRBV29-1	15	TGCAGCGTCCAGGGGGAGGGCGGGAGGTACAATGAGCAGTTCTTC	CSVQGEGGRYNEQFF
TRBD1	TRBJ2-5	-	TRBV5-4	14	TGTGCCAGCAGGCCGGGACAGGTCGGAGAGACCCAGTACTTC	CASRPGQVGETQYF